This T cell receptor (beta chain) was recorded in a study of sequential checkpoint blockade in melanoma. Study details: Randomization was 1:1 between first-line nivolumab→ipilimumab and ipilimumab→nivolumab. Maintenance nivolumab came after either treatment sequence.

Treatment noted: randomized to nivolumab then ipilimumab (arm A) or the reverse (arm B). DNA-damaging chemotherapy had not been given to any patient beforehand. Sorted cells were live CD3+CD8+, lacking CD19 and CD56, from PBMCs. This clone was counted once. Germline loops: CDR1 SNHLY, CDR2 FYNNEI. V was trimmed by 5 bases and J by 3 bases, leaving 11 bases between them. This CDR3 has 13 residues. TCRdb keeps only in-frame clones here, not all; method: immunoSEQ multiplex PCR. The profile shows more than 9,500 clones, roughly 76% of them singletons. The sequence was obtained from a human donor with melanoma. The sequenced sample was CD8+ T cells sorted from blood (inferred from file names), obtained from a patient given nivolumab and ipilimumab in sequence. This chain connects TRBV2 to TRBJ2-7; D is unresolved. CDR3 sequence (DNA): TGTGCCAGCAGTTATAACTTTGGCTACGAGCAGTACTTC. Its translation: CASSYNFGYEQYF.